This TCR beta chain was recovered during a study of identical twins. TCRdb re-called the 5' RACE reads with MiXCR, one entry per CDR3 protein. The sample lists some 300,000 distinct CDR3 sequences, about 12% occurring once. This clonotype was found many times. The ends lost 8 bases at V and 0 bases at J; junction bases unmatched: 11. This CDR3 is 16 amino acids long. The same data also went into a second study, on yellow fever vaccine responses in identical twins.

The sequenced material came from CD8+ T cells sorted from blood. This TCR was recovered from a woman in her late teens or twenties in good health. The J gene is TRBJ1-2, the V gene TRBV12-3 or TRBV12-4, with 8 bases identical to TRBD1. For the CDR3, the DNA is TGTGCCAGCTCCCAGAACGGACAGGGCCCTAACTATGGCTACACCTTC. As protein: CASSQNGQGPNYGYTF.